This is a list of T cell receptor beta chains from one sample in a study of blood T cell repertoires in COVID-19. Generated by immunoSEQ multiplex PCR, the TCRdb table keeps only in-frame clones and is missing some. The sample lists under 350,000 clones, about nine tenths occurring once. Sequencing was performed on peripheral blood. Receptor source: a woman aged 25 to 39 with COVID-19, enrolled during active disease. Each CDR3 is given with its conserved first and last residue. The D gene is left open where the match is weak. The size of a clone is reported for some rows only, either as once, few or many, or as a class for expanded clones.

V: TRBV29-1
size: once
D: NA
J: TRBJ2-3
CDR3: CSVRRGDRRTDTQYF
DNA: TGCAGCGTTAGACGCGGGGACCGCCGGACAGATACGCAGTATTTT

V: TRBV28
size: NA
D: TRBD1
J: TRBJ1-5
CDR3: CASTGTGEGNQPQHF
DNA: TGTGCCAGCACAGGAACAGGGGAAGGCAATCAGCCCCAGCATTTT

V: TRBV7-2
size: NA
D: NA
J: TRBJ1-5
CDR3: CASTRTGSNQPQHF
DNA: TGTGCCAGCACCCGGACGGGAAGCAATCAGCCCCAGCATTTT

V: TRBV25-1
size: many
D: NA
J: TRBJ1-1
CDR3: CASTVNTEAFF
DNA: TGTGCCAGCACGGTGAACACTGAAGCTTTCTTT

V: TRBV3-1/TRBV3-2
size: NA
D: TRBD1
J: TRBJ2-7
CDR3: CASSQGQGGYEQYF
DNA: TGTGCCAGCAGCCAAGGACAGGGGGGCTACGAGCAGTACTTC

V: TRBV27
size: NA
D: NA
J: TRBJ1-2
CDR3: CASSPRGVAGYTF
DNA: TGTGCCAGCAGTCCCCGGGGGGTAGCTGGCTACACCTTC

V: TRBV18
size: NA
D: NA
J: TRBJ2-7
CDR3: CASSPGERSSYEQYF
DNA: TGTGCCAGCTCACCAGGAGAGCGGAGCTCCTACGAGCAGTACTTC

V: TRBV24-1
size: NA
D: TRBD1
J: TRBJ2-5
CDR3: CATSDRWTGANGETQYF
DNA: TGTGCCACCAGTGACCGCTGGACAGGGGCAAACGGAGAGACCCAGTACTTC

V: TRBV6-5
size: NA
D: NA
J: TRBJ1-1
CDR3: CASSYFGRAITEAFF
DNA: TGTGCCAGCAGTTACTTCGGCAGGGCGATCACTGAAGCTTTCTTT

V: TRBV28
size: once
D: TRBD2
J: TRBJ2-1
CDR3: CASSYRAGGSYNEQFF
DNA: TGTGCCAGCAGTTACAGGGCGGGGGGCTCCTACAATGAGCAGTTCTTC